This TCR beta chain was recovered during a study of blood T cell repertoires in COVID-19. Looking at the study overall: Nucleic acid was either cDNA or gDNA, and it came from T cells, B-cell-depleted T cells, or PBMCs.

The CDR3 has 13 residues. As originally analysed: From reference gene primer amplification, estimates of nucleated cell counts were derived. Libraries were prepared by immunoSEQ multiplex PCR; TCRdb keeps only in-frame clonotypes and omits some of them. V and J calls and clone size follow that table, whereas D and trimming were derived from the DNA. The sample yields approximately 150,000 clones, about 90% seen once. Participants' reported clinical history set cohort assignment. The sequence was collected from a woman between 35 and 50 years old who had been exposed to COVID-19. The J gene is TRBJ1-2, the V gene TRBV21-1; the DNA was not compared with TRBD1, the D call given in the table. TRBV21-1 is shown as a pseudogene. What was sequenced was PBMCs or T cells enriched from blood (not recorded which). This CDR3 is CASSKVSGQGYTF. As DNA, the CDR3 is TGTGCCAGCAGCAAAGTCTCAGGGCAAGGCTACACCTTC.